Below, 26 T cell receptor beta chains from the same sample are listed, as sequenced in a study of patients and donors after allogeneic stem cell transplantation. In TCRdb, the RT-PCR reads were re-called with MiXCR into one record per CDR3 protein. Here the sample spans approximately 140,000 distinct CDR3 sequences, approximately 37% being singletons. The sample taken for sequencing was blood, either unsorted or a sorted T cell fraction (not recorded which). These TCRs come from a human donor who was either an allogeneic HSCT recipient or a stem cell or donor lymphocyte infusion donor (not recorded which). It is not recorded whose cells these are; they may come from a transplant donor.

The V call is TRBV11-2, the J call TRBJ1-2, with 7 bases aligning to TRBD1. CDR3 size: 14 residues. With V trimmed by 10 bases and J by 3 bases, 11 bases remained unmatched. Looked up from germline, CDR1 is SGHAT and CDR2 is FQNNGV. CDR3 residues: CATPEGAMDYGYTF. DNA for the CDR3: TGTGCCACCCCGGAGGGGGCGATGGACTATGGCTACACCTTC.

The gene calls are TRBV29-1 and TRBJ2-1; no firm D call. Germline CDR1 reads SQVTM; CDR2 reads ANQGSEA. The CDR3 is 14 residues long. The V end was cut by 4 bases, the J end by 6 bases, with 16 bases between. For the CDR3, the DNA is TGCAGCGTTGTTGGTGAAAACCCACCCAATGAGCAGTTCTTC. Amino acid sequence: CSVVGENPPNEQFF.

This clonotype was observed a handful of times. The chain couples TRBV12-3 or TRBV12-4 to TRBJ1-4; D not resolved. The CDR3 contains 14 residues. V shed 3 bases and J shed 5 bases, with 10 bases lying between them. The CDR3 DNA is TGTGCCAGCAGTTTCCACGTTACCAATGAAAAACTGTTTTTT. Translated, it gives CASSFHVTNEKLFF.

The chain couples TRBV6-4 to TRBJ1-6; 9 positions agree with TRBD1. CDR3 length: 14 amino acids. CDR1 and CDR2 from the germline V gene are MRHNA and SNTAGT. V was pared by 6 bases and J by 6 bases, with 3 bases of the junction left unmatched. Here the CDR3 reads CASRETGGNSPLHF. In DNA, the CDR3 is TGTGCCAGCAGAGAGACAGGGGGTAATTCACCCCTCCACTTT.

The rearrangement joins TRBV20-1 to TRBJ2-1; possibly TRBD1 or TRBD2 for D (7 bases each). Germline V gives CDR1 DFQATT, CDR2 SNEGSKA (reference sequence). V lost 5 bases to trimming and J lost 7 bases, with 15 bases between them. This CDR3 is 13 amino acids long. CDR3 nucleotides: TGCAGTGCTCCAGGGGGGGCGGTAAATGAGCAGTTCTTC. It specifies CSAPGGAVNEQFF.

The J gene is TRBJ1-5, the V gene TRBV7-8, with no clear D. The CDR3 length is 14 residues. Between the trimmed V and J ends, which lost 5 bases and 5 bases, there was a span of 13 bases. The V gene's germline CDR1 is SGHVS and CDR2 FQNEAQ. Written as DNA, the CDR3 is TGTGCCAGCAGCATCTGGGGAGTGGATCAGCCCCAGCATTTT. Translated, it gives CASSIWGVDQPQHF.

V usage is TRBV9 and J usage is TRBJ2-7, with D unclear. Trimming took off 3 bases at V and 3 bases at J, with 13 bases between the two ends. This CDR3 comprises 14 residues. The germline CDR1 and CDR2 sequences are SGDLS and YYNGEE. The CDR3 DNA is TGTGCCAGCAGCGAAGGGTCCACCTACTACGAGCAGTACTTC. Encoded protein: CASSEGSTYYEQYF.

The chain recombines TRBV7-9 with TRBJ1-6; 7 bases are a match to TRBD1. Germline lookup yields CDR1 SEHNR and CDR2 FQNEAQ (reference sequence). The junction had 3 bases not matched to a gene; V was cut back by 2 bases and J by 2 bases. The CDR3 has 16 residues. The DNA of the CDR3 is TGTGCCAGCAGCTTATTAGGGGGCGCCTATAATTCACCCCTCCACTTT. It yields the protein CASSLLGGAYNSPLHF.

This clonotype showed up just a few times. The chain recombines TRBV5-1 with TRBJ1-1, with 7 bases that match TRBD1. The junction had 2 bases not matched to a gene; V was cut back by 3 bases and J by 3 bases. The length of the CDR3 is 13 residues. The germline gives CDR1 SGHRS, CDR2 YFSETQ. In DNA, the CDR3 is TGCGCCAGCAGCTCCAGGGGGGACACTGAAGCTTTCTTT. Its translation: CASSSRGDTEAFF.

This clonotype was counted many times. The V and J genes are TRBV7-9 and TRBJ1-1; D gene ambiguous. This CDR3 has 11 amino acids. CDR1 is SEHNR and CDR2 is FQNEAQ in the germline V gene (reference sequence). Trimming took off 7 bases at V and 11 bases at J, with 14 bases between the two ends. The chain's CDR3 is CASTPLREAFF. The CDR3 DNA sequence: TGTGCCAGCACCCCCTTGAGGGAGGCTTTCTTT.

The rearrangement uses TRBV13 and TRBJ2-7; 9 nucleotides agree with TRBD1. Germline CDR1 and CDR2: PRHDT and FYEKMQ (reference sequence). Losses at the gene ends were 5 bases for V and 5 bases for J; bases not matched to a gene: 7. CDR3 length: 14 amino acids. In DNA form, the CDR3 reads TGTGCCAGCAGCCAGACAGGGGGTAACGACGAGCAGTACTTC. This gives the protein CASSQTGGNDEQYF.

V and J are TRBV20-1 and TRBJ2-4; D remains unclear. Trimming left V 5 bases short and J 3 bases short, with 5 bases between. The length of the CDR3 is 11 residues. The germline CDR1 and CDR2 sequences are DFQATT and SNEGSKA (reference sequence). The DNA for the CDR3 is TGCAGTGCTTCAGTCAAAAACATTCAGTACTTC. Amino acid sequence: CSASVKNIQYF.

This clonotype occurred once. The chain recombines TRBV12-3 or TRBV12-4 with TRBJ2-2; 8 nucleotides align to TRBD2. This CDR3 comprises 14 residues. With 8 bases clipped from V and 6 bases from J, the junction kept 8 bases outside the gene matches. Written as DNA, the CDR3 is TGTGCCAGCCGCATAGCGGGGAGACCCGGGGAGCTGTTTTTT. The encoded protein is CASRIAGRPGELFF.

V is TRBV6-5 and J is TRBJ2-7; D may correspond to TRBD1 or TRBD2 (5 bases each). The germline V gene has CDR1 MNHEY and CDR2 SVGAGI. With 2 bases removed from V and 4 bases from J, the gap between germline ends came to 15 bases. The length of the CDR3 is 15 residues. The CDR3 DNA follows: TGTGCCAGCAGTTACGGTCCGGGGACCGGGTACGAGCAGTACGTC. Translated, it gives CASSYGPGTGYEQYV.

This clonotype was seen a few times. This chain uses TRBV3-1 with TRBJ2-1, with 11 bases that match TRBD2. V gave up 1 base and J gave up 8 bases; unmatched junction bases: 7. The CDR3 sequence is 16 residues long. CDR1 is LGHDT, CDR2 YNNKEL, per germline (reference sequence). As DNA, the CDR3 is TGTGCCAGCAGCCAAGGGTTAGCGGGGGGGCCGTATGAGCAGTTCTTC. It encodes CASSQGLAGGPYEQFF.

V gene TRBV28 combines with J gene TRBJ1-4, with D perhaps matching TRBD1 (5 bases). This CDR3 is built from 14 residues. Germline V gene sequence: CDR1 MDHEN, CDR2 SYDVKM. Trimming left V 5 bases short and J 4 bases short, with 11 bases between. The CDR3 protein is CASSQGPFNEKLFF. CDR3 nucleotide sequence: TGTGCCAGCAGTCAGGGTCCCTTTAATGAAAAACTGTTTTTT.

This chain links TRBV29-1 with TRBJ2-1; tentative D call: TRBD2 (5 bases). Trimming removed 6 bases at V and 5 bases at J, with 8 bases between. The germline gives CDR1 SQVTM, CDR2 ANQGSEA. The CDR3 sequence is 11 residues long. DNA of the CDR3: TGCAGCGTCAGGCGGGACAATGAGCAGTTCTTC. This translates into CSVRRDNEQFF.

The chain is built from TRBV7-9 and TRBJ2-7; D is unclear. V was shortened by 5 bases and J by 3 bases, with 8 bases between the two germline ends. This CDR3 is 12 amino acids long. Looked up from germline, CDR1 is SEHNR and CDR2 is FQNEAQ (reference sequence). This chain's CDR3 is CASSPLGYEQYF. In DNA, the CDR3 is TGTGCCAGCAGCCCGTTGGGCTACGAGCAGTACTTC.

CDR3 DNA sequence: TGCAGTGCTTCCAGACAGAGTAGCTCCTACGAGCAGTACTTC. Its translation: CSASRQSSSYEQYF. The rearrangement uses TRBV20-1 and TRBJ2-7; tentative D call: TRBD1 (5 bases). V was trimmed by 5 bases and J by 0 bases, leaving 14 bases between them. The CDR3 has 14 residues. In germline, CDR1 is DFQATT, CDR2 SNEGSKA (reference sequence).

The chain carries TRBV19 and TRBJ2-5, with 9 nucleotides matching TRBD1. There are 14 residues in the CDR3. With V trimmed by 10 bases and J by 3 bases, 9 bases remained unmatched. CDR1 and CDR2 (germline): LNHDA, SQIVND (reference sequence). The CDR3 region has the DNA TGTGCCACCTTACAGGGGGCTTTGGAAGAGACCCAGTACTTC. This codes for CATLQGALEETQYF.

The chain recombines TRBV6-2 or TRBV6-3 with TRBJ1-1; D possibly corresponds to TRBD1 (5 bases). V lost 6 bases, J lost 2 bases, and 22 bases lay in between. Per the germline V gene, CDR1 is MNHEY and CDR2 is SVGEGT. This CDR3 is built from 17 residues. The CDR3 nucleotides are TGTGCCAGCAGCCTCCCAGGGAACCCACGACGAAACACTGAAGCTTTCTTT. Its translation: CASSLPGNPRRNTEAFF.

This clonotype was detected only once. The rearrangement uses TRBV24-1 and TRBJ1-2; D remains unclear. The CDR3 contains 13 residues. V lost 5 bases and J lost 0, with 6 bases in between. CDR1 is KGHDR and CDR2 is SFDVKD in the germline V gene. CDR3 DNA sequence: TGTGCCACCAGTGGCGGAACTAACTATGGCTACACCTTC. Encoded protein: CATSGGTNYGYTF.

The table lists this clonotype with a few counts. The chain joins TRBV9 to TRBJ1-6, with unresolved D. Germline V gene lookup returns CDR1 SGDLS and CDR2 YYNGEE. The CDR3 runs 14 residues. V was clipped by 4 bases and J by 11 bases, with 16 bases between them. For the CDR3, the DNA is TGTGCCAGCAGCAAGGACCCAGGAAGGACACCCCTCCACTTT. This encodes CASSKDPGRTPLHF.

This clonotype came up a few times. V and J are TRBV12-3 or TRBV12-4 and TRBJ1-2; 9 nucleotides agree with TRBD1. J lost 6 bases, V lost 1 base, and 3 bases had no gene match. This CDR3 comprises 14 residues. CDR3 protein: CASSLGGTGNGYTF. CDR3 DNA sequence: TGTGCCAGCAGTTTAGGTGGGACAGGGAATGGCTACACCTTC.

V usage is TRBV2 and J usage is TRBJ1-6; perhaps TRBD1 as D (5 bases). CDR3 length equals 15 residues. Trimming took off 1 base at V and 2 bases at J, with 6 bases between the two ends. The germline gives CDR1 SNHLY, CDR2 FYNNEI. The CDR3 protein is CASSEDRPYNSPLHF. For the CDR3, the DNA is TGTGCCAGCAGTGAAGACAGGCCCTATAATTCACCCCTCCACTTT.

CDR3 coding DNA: TGTGCCAGCAGCGGACAGAAGGGCTATGGCTACACCTTC. Protein sequence: CASSGQKGYGYTF. The chain is built from TRBV7-6 and TRBJ1-2; D might be TRBD1 (6 bases). The CDR3 contains 13 residues. CDR1 and CDR2 from the germline V gene are SGHVS and FNYEAQ. V was shortened by 5 bases and J by 4 bases, with 11 bases between the two germline ends.